The rows below give T cell receptor beta chains drawn from one sample of a study of blood T cell repertoires in COVID-19. Assay: immunoSEQ multiplex PCR; the TCRdb copy retains only in-frame clones and omits some. Of more than 200,000 clones listed, around 86% are singletons. Specimen: peripheral blood. These receptors came from a woman in her sixties with COVID-19, enrolled during active disease. Both conserved end residues are part of each CDR3. D genes are given only for firm matches. A clone size is listed for some rows: how often the clone was seen (once, few, many), or a class if it is expanded.

TRBJ1-2 | TRBV6-5 | 13 | . | . | TGTGCCAGCAGTTACTCGAAACAGGCTGGCTACACCTTC | CASSYSKQAGYTF
TRBJ2-2 | TRBV5-1 | 16 | . | TRBD1 | TGCGCCAGCAGCTTCGGGGACAGGGCGAACACCGGGGAGCTGTTTTTT | CASSFGDRANTGELFF
TRBJ2-7 | TRBV27 | 15 | . | . | TGTGCCAGCAGTTTAATTGGGGCGAGTTCCTTCGAGCAGTACTTC | CASSLIGASSFEQYF
TRBJ2-7 | TRBV11-2 | 11 | . | . | TGTGCCAGCAGCTTACAGGGGTCACAGTACTTC | CASSLQGSQYF
TRBJ1-2 | TRBV9 | 14 | . | . | TGTGCCAGCAGCCAGTTGGGTCGGGGTAATGGCTACACCTTC | CASSQLGRGNGYTF
TRBJ1-5 | TRBV10-3 | 18 | . | TRBD1 | TGTGCCATCAGTGAGTCGAACAGGGGGACGCTGCTGAATCAGCCCCGGCATTTT | CAISESNRGTLLNQPRHF
TRBJ1-3 | TRBV29-1 | 14 | . | . | TGCAGCGCTTGGCTTCGAGGACTTGGAAACACCATATATTTT | CSAWLRGLGNTIYF
TRBJ2-1 | TRBV24-1 | 11 | . | TRBD2 | TGTGCCACCAGTGAAGGACTAGCGCAGTTCTTC | CATSEGLAQFF
TRBJ1-1 | TRBV11-3 | 17 | . | . | TGTGCCAGCAGCCCGCGGGGGGGAGGTTTGGGGAACACTGAAGCTTTCTTT | CASSPRGGGLGNTEAFF
TRBJ2-3 | TRBV6-2/TRBV6-3 | 16 | once | . | TGTGCCAGCAGTTACGCCCTGAACTATGGCACAGATACGCAGTATTTT | CASSYALNYGTDTQYF
TRBJ2-1 | TRBV7-9 | 19 | once | . | TGTGCCAGCAGCGGGCTAGCTCTAGCTCGTCAAAGCTCCTACAATGAGCAGTTCTTC | CASSGLALARQSSYNEQFF
TRBJ1-2 | TRBV6-6 | 16 | . | TRBD1 | TGTGCCAGCAGTTACTCGAAGTCAGGGGGTAACTATGGCTACACCTTC | CASSYSKSGGNYGYTF
TRBJ2-1 | TRBV19 | 16 | once | . | TGTGCCAGTAGTATTTGGGTCGGGGTAAACTACAATGAGCAGTTCTTC | CASSIWVGVNYNEQFF
TRBJ1-5 | TRBV5-4 | 14 | . | . | TGTGCCAGCAGTAAGGACAGAAGCAATCAGCCCCAGCATTTT | CASSKDRSNQPQHF
TRBJ1-1 | TRBV27 | 14 | . | . | TGTGCCAGCAGCTTACAGGGTTTGAACACTGAAGCTTTCTTT | CASSLQGLNTEAFF
TRBJ1-3 | TRBV6-6 | 17 | few | TRBD1 | TGTGCCAGCAGTCACGGGGCTTACAGGGGCTCTGGAAACACCATATATTTT | CASSHGAYRGSGNTIYF
TRBJ2-7 | TRBV2 | 13 | . | . | TGTGCCAGCAGGGGGCGGGAACCCTACGAGCAGTACTTC | CASRGREPYEQYF
TRBJ2-6 | TRBV21-1 | 17 | . | . | TGTGCCAGCAGCGAACTAGTTTCCCCCTCTGGGGCCAACGTCCTGACTTTC | CASSELVSPSGANVLTF
TRBJ2-1 | TRBV27 | 15 | . | TRBD2 | TGTGCCAGCAGTTCTGGTAGCGGGAGGGCCGATGAGCAGTTCTTC | CASSSGSGRADEQFF
TRBJ1-1 | TRBV28 | 15 | once | . | TGTGCCAGCAGCCCCTCCGGTGGGAGGAGGTCTGAAGCTTTCTTT | CASSPSGGRRSEAFF
TRBJ2-4 | TRBV28 | 11 | . | . | TGTGCCAGCAGAGCGGTAAACATTCAGTACTTC | CASRAVNIQYF
TRBJ2-7 | TRBV12-3/TRBV12-4 | 12 | . | TRBD2 | TGTGCCAGCAGTTCGGGACTAGGGGGGCGGTACTTC | CASSSGLGGRYF
TRBJ2-7 | TRBV11-3 | 17 | . | . | TGTGCCAGCAGCCCATCCCCGGGGTCCGGCCGTGCCTACGAGCAGTACTTC | CASSPSPGSGRAYEQYF
TRBJ2-7 | TRBV21-1 | 11 | . | . | TGTGCCAGCAGCAAAGTGAACAAGAAGTACTTC | CASSKVNKKYF
TRBJ2-1 | TRBV7-6 | 17 | . | TRBD2 | TGTGCCAGCAGTAGAAACCTAGCGGGAGGGCCCCCCAATGAGCAGTTCTTC | CASSRNLAGGPPNEQFF
TRBJ2-1 | TRBV3-1/TRBV3-2 | 15 | . | TRBD2 | TGTGCCAGCAGCCTAGCGGGAGGGAGATACAATGAGCAGTTCTTC | CASSLAGGRYNEQFF
TRBJ1-1 | TRBV5-1 | 13 | . | . | TGCGCCAGCAGCATCGGGGTGAACACTGAAGCTTTCTTT | CASSIGVNTEAFF
TRBJ1-2 | TRBV30 | 13 | . | . | TGTGCCTGGAGTCGACAGACTAACTATGGCTACACCTTC | CAWSRQTNYGYTF
TRBJ1-4 | TRBV3-1/TRBV3-2 | 16 | . | . | TGTGCCAGCAGCCAAGGCCCGACAGGTAGCGGGGAAAAACTGTTTTTT | CASSQGPTGSGEKLFF
TRBJ1-6 | TRBV7-3 | 14 | . | . | TGTGCCAGCAGCTTATCAGGTGGTAATTCACCCCTCCACTTT | CASSLSGGNSPLHF
TRBJ2-1 | TRBV6-2/TRBV6-3 | 14 | . | TRBD2 | TGTGCCAGCAGCGCTAGCGGACGCTACAATGAGCAGTTCTTC | CASSASGRYNEQFF
TRBJ1-1 | TRBV5-6 | 15 | . | . | TGTGCCAGCAGCACGGGAATTCGGGGGAACACTGAAGCTTTCTTT | CASSTGIRGNTEAFF
TRBJ1-2 | TRBV6-2/TRBV6-3 | 12 | . | . | TGTGCCAGCAGCCAAGGTGGGAGAGGCTACACCTTC | CASSQGGRGYTF
TRBJ1-1 | TRBV19 | 14 | . | TRBD1 | TGTGCCAGTAGTATTGGTAGGGGGCGGACTGAAGCTTTCTTT | CASSIGRGRTEAFF
TRBJ2-3 | TRBV2 | 17 | few | . | TGTGCCAGCAGTGAAGGATCGCGGAGTCTAGGCACAGATACGCAGTATTTT | CASSEGSRSLGTDTQYF
TRBJ2-1 | TRBV5-1 | 16 | . | TRBD1 | TGCGCCAGCAGCTTGACTGGGACAGACTCCTACAATGAGCAGTTCTTC | CASSLTGTDSYNEQFF
TRBJ1-2 | TRBV28 | 14 | . | . | TGTGCCAGCAGTTTAGGGGCCAGTAACTATGGCTACACCTTC | CASSLGASNYGYTF
TRBJ2-7 | TRBV5-6 | 15 | . | TRBD1 | TGTGCCAGCAGCTCAAGGGGGCCAGGATACTACGAGCAGTACTTC | CASSSRGPGYYEQYF
TRBJ2-2 | TRBV24-1 | 15 | . | . | TGTGCCACCAGTGGGGGCGGTGGGTACACCGGGGAGCTGTTTTTT | CATSGGGGYTGELFF
TRBJ1-5 | TRBV25-1 | 13 | . | . | TGTGCCAGCAGTGCCGCAGGGGTTCAGCCCCAGCATTTT | CASSAAGVQPQHF
TRBJ1-1 | TRBV19 | 15 | . | . | TGTGCCAGTAGTATAGACGGGGAGGGCCGGACTGAAGCTTTCTTT | CASSIDGEGRTEAFF
TRBJ1-4 | TRBV7-8 | 14 | . | . | TGTGCCAGCAGCTTGTCCGGGATCGAGGAAAAACTGTTTTTT | CASSLSGIEEKLFF
TRBJ1-2 | TRBV9 | 16 | . | . | TGTGCCAGCAGCGTGGGCAGGGCCCGCGCACTCTATGGCTACACCTTC | CASSVGRARALYGYTF
TRBJ2-3 | TRBV27 | 14 | . | TRBD1 | TGTGCCAGCAGTCCCGGACAGGGGATGAATACGCAGTATTTT | CASSPGQGMNTQYF
TRBJ2-4 | TRBV13 | 17 | . | . | TGTGCCAGCAGCCCTTTGGTCAGTAGGCAGGGGAGAAACATTCAGTACTTC | CASSPLVSRQGRNIQYF
TRBJ1-6 | TRBV5-5 | 14 | . | . | TGTGCCAGCAGCTTTTCCCGGGGAAATTCACCCCTCCACTTT | CASSFSRGNSPLHF
TRBJ2-1 | TRBV5-4 | 15 | . | TRBD2 | TGTGCCAGCAGCTCGCATGGGGCGGGAGTTTACGAGCAGTTCTTC | CASSSHGAGVYEQFF
TRBJ1-1 | TRBV19 | 14 | . | . | TGTGCCAGTAGCGCCGGGGGGGGAAATACTGAAGCTTTCTTT | CASSAGGGNTEAFF
TRBJ2-5 | TRBV29-1 | 16 | . | TRBD2 | TGCAGCGTTGTGCAGAGCTTCAGCGGGAGAGGGGAGACCCAGTACTTC | CSVVQSFSGRGETQYF